Below are 32 T cell receptor beta chains sequenced from a single sample in a study of T cell repertoires in cytomegalovirus infection. TCRdb called the reads again in MiXCR, with one record for every CDR3 protein. The sample contains hundreds of thousands of distinct CDR3 sequences, around 31% of which appear only once. Which antigens these TCRs recognize remains unknown. Sequenced material: cultured PBMCs, taken from culture after CMV antigen stimulation. Every receptor here comes from a human donor in good health (CMV status not recorded). Some clones in this sample may be carry-over from other donors' samples.

The rearrangement uses TRBV15 and TRBJ1-1; 9 bases fit TRBD1. V dropped 7 bases and J dropped 9; count of bases not matched to a gene: 12. Germline V gene lookup returns CDR1 LNHNV and CDR2 YYDKDF (reference sequence). This CDR3 has 14 amino acids. The CDR3 bases are TGTGCCACCATACTGGACAGGGGCGGCTCGAAAGCTTTCTTT. Its translation is CATILDRGGSKAFF.

This clonotype has a handful of counts. J is TRBJ1-6 and V is TRBV7-2; D might be TRBD1 (6 bases). Trimming shortened V by 4 bases and J by 6 bases, and 10 bases separated the two germline ends. The germline gives CDR1 SGHTA, CDR2 FQGNSA. This CDR3 comprises 14 residues. CDR3 coding DNA: TGTGCCAGCAGCTCACAGGGACCTAATTCACCCCTCCACTTT. It specifies CASSSQGPNSPLHF.

The chain links TRBV28 to TRBJ2-7, with 9 bases fitting TRBD1. V was pared by 3 bases and J by 1 base, with 7 bases of the junction left unmatched. This CDR3 has 16 amino acids. Germline CDR1 and CDR2: MDHEN and SYDVKM. The CDR3 region has the DNA TGTGCCAGCAGTTTCCCGTCTGGGACAGGGTCCTACGAGCAGTACTTC. Protein product: CASSFPSGTGSYEQYF.

The sample holds many counts of this clonotype. V and J are TRBV7-2 and TRBJ2-5; 11 bases align to TRBD2. Germline V gene data show CDR1 as SGHTA and CDR2 as FQGNSA. J was trimmed by 3 bases and V by 5 bases; bases with no gene match: 2. This CDR3 spans 14 amino acids. CDR3 nucleotides: TGTGCCAGCAGCGTGGGACTAGCGGAAGAGACCCAGTACTTC. Translation gives CASSVGLAEETQYF.

This clonotype was seen a handful of times. The chain has TRBV12-3 or TRBV12-4 and TRBJ2-1; TRBD2 matches 7 bases. V lost 6 bases to trimming and J lost 3 bases; unmatched junction nucleotides: 5. The CDR3 covers 14 residues. The CDR3 sequence is CASRPWEGYNEQFF. CDR3 nucleotides: TGTGCCAGCAGGCCCTGGGAGGGCTACAATGAGCAGTTCTTC.

The chain recombines TRBV12-5 with TRBJ2-1; 9 bases align to TRBD1. V dropped 0 bases and J dropped 0; count of bases not matched to a gene: 9. The germline V gene has CDR1 LGHNT and CDR2 FRNRAP. The CDR3 loop spans 19 amino acids. In nucleotides, the CDR3 is TGTGCTAGTGGTTTGGTACTATTCGGACAGGGGCGCTCCTACAATGAGCAGTTCTTC. This encodes CASGLVLFGQGRSYNEQFF.

The sample holds a few counts of this clonotype. The chain links TRBV7-9 to TRBJ1-2; D possibly corresponds to TRBD1 (5 bases). Deletions cut 2 bases from V and 6 bases from J, with 13 bases between. In germline, CDR1 is SEHNR, CDR2 FQNEAQ (reference sequence). The CDR3 length is 14 residues. The CDR3 reads CASSLIGGMDGYTF. Written as DNA, the CDR3 is TGTGCCAGCAGCTTAATTGGGGGGATGGATGGCTACACCTTC.

This clonotype was picked up many times. DNA of the CDR3: TGTGCCAGCAGCTTTAGCTCCTACAATGAGCAGTTCTTC. This sequence encodes CASSFSSYNEQFF. The chain has TRBV7-6 and TRBJ2-1; no clear D. Trimming pared 3 bases from V and 0 bases from J, leaving 3 bases between. CDR3 size: 13 residues. Germline V gene lookup returns CDR1 SGHVS and CDR2 FNYEAQ. The entire variable domain, with the rest obtained from reference TRBV7-6 and TRBJ2-1, is as follows: GAGVSQSPRYKVTKRGQDVALRCDPISGHVSLYWYRQALGQGPEFLTYFNYEAQQDKSGLPNDRFSAERPEGSISTLTIQRTEQRDSAMYRCASSFSSYNEQFFGPGTRLTVL.

The chain carries TRBV5-4 and TRBJ2-1, with 7 bases fitting TRBD2. The germline V gene has CDR1 SGHNT and CDR2 YYREEE (reference sequence). Unmatched junction bases numbered 4, after V lost 1 base and J lost 3 bases. This CDR3 region has 15 residues. In DNA, the CDR3 is TGTGCCAGCAGCTTGAGAAGCGGGGACTACAATGAGCAGTTCTTC. Amino acids: CASSLRSGDYNEQFF.

This clonotype came up a few times. The chain employs TRBV20-1 and TRBJ2-1; D is perhaps TRBD2 (5 bases). Trimming removed 4 bases at V and 7 bases at J, with 14 bases between. CDR1 DFQATT and CDR2 SNEGSKA come from the germline V gene (reference sequence). The CDR3 sequence is 13 residues long. The CDR3 DNA sequence: TGCAGTGCTAATTGGGAGAATTTGAATGAGCAGTTCTTC. Its protein product is CSANWENLNEQFF.

This chain links TRBV7-7 with TRBJ2-2; no clear D gene. The CDR3 covers 15 residues. The ends were cut back, 0 bases at V and 6 bases at J, with 11 bases in the middle. Germline loops: CDR1 SSHAT, CDR2 FNYEAQ (reference sequence). The CDR3 is CASSLAGLPAGELFF. CDR3 nucleotide sequence: TGTGCCAGCAGCTTAGCTGGTCTGCCCGCCGGGGAGCTGTTTTTT.

This clonotype was seen a handful of times. The chain uses TRBV11-1 and TRBJ2-2, with a tentative D call TRBD1 (6 bases). The CDR3 is made up of 13 amino acids. Germline V gene lookup returns CDR1 SGHAT and CDR2 FQDESV (reference sequence). V was trimmed by 4 bases and J by 7 bases, leaving 10 bases between them. The CDR3 sequence: CASSSGVNGELFF. The CDR3 nucleotides read TGTGCCAGCAGCTCAGGGGTAAACGGGGAGCTGTTTTTT.

In this sample, this clonotype turned up a few times. This rearrangement joins TRBV6-6 to TRBJ2-2, with TRBD1 identical over 7 bases. The CDR3 spans 15 residues. V was pared by 0 bases and J by 5 bases, with 3 bases of the junction left unmatched. Per the germline V gene, CDR1 is MNHNY and CDR2 is SVGAGI (reference sequence). The CDR3 DNA follows: TGTGCCAGCAGTTACTCAGGGGGCCGGACCGGGGAGCTGTTTTTT. Its translation is CASSYSGGRTGELFF.

CDR3 sequence (DNA): TGTGCCAGCTCACCCTCCACCGGGACATTGTCCTACGAGCAGTACTTC. Its translation is CASSPSTGTLSYEQYF. The V and J genes are TRBV18 and TRBJ2-7; weak D call: TRBD1 (6 bases). The CDR3 is made up of 16 amino acids. Between the trimmed V and J ends, which lost 3 bases and 1 base, there was a span of 16 bases. Per the germline V gene, CDR1 is KGHSH and CDR2 is LQKENI.

The chain combines TRBV6-6 with TRBJ2-2; TRBD2 aligns across 7 bases. The V segment lost 6 bases and the J segment 5 bases; nucleotides outside the gene matches: 6. Germline CDR1 is MNHNY and CDR2 is SVGAGI (reference sequence). The CDR3 spans 14 residues. CDR3 loop: CASSGGMRTGELFF. In nucleotides, the CDR3 is TGTGCCAGCAGCGGGGGGATGCGGACCGGGGAGCTGTTTTTT.

This chain uses TRBV7-2 with TRBJ2-7; 10 bases are a match to TRBD2. Germline CDR1 SGHTA, CDR2 FQGNSA. The CDR3 length is 15 residues. After removal of 2 bases from V and 7 bases from J, the junction contained 8 bases not matched to a gene. CDR3 DNA sequence: TGTGCCAGCAGCTTAACTAGCGGGAACGGCGGGGAGCAGTACTTC. Its protein product is CASSLTSGNGGEQYF.

This clonotype was counted many times. The chain carries TRBV28 and TRBJ1-2, with D possibly being TRBD1 (5 bases). There are 14 residues in the CDR3. The germline CDR1 and CDR2 sequences are MDHEN and SYDVKM. Between the trimmed V and J ends, which lost 6 bases and 4 bases, there was a span of 15 bases. The CDR3 loop reads CASRLSKGSYGYTF. The CDR3 nucleotides read TGTGCCAGCAGACTTTCTAAGGGGAGCTATGGCTACACCTTC.

This clonotype has only a few counts. The chain combines TRBV7-8 with TRBJ2-1, with a weak D call TRBD2 (6 bases). There are 17 residues in the CDR3. Per the germline V gene, CDR1 is SGHVS and CDR2 is FQNEAQ. V was cut by 1 base and J by 5 bases, with 18 bases left in between. CDR3 nucleotides: TGTGCCAGCAGCTTAGGTCCCTTGCGGGAAATAAACAATGAGCAGTTCTTC. It specifies CASSLGPLREINNEQFF. Combining the CDR3 with reference TRBV7-8 and TRBJ2-1 gives the whole variable domain GAGVSQSPRYKVAKRGQDVALRCDPISGHVSLFWYQQALGQGPEFLTYFQNEAQLDKSGLPSDRFFAERPEGSVSTLKIQRTQQEDSAVYLCASSLGPLREINNEQFFGPGTRLTVL.

This clonotype occurred many times. CDR3 sequence (DNA): TGTGCCAGCAGCTCAAAACCGGGACTAGACCCACGGAATACGCAGTATTTT. This translates into CASSSKPGLDPRNTQYF. The chain uses TRBV7-2 and TRBJ2-3; 8 bases agree with TRBD2. V was pared by 4 bases and J by 7 bases, with 16 bases of the junction left unmatched. Germline values: CDR1 SGHTA, CDR2 FQGNSA. The CDR3 runs to 17 residues.

In this sample, this clonotype turned up many times. The rearrangement links TRBV11-2 to TRBJ2-3, with 12 bases identical to TRBD2. J lost 1 base, V lost 1 base, and 0 bases had no gene match. Germline V gives CDR1 SGHAT, CDR2 FQNNGV. The CDR3 consists of 16 residues. Written as DNA, the CDR3 is TGTGCCAGCAGCTTAGGACTAGCGGGAGGCACAGATACGCAGTATTTT. Amino acid sequence: CASSLGLAGGTDTQYF.

This clonotype has ten or more counts. The chain links TRBV7-2 to TRBJ2-5; TRBD2 might be the D (5 bases). The V end lost 2 bases, the J end lost 7 bases, and 26 bases lay between the germline ends. This CDR3 region has 18 residues. The germline gives CDR1 SGHTA, CDR2 FQGNSA. The CDR3 reads CASSLFGWGAAAPGTQYF. The CDR3 DNA reads as TGTGCCAGCAGCTTATTTGGCTGGGGAGCAGCGGCCCCGGGGACCCAGTACTTC.

The chain has TRBV20-1 and TRBJ2-7; D might be TRBD1 or TRBD2, each matching 5 bases. Germline V gene lookup returns CDR1 DFQATT and CDR2 SNEGSKA (reference sequence). Trimming pared 6 bases from V and 3 bases from J, leaving 21 bases between. This CDR3 has 15 amino acids. The CDR3 spells CSALTSGTGFYEQYF. The CDR3 nucleotides are TGCAGTGCCCTTACCTCGGGGACGGGGTTCTACGAGCAGTACTTC.

This clonotype was counted only a few times. The chain links TRBV4-3 to TRBJ1-6; D may be TRBD1 (6 bases). The CDR3 extends over 16 amino acids. Germline CDR1 is LGHNA and CDR2 is YSLEER. V shed 0 bases and J shed 9 bases, with 15 bases lying between them. CDR3 nucleotide sequence: TGCGCCAGCAGCCAAGATATAGGGCAGGGGCCTTCACCCCTCCACTTT. Translated, it gives CASSQDIGQGPSPLHF.

This chain connects TRBV5-6 to TRBJ2-3; 7 bases match TRBD1. Germline V gene sequence: CDR1 SGHDT, CDR2 YYEEEE. Trimming removed 2 bases from V and 1 base from J; junction bases left unmatched: 7. CDR3 length: 16 residues. The CDR3 is CASSFPLTGRTDTQYF. The CDR3 DNA follows: TGTGCCAGCAGCTTCCCTTTGACAGGGCGCACAGATACGCAGTATTTT.

The CDR3 DNA reads as TGCAGTGCACGAGGGGGCGCGGGGAGCACTGAAGCTTTCTTT. Translating gives CSARGGAGSTEAFF. V usage is TRBV20-1 and J usage is TRBJ1-1, with 7 bases aligning to TRBD1. After removal of 6 bases from V and 4 bases from J, the junction contained 11 bases not matched to a gene. This CDR3 is 14 amino acids long. Germline V gene lookup returns CDR1 DFQATT and CDR2 SNEGSKA (reference sequence).

V gene TRBV20-1 combines with J gene TRBJ2-1; 7 nucleotides agree with TRBD2. J gave up 6 bases and V 6 bases, and 11 bases lay outside the gene matches. The CDR3 runs to 14 residues. Germline V gene sequence: CDR1 DFQATT, CDR2 SNEGSKA (reference sequence). The CDR3 region is CSALGPGGGNEQFF. Here the CDR3 DNA reads TGCAGTGCCCTTGGGCCGGGAGGAGGCAATGAGCAGTTCTTC.

This clonotype appeared a few times. V usage is TRBV6-2 or TRBV6-3 and J usage is TRBJ2-7, with D possibly being TRBD1 (5 bases). This CDR3 contains 16 residues. Trimming took off 6 bases at V and 6 bases at J, with 24 bases between the two ends. Germline-derived CDR1 and CDR2 are MNHEY and SVGEGT. DNA of the CDR3: TGTGCCAGCAGCTCCCGCGTACAGGTGTATGAGATCGAGCAGTACTTC. Translating gives CASSSRVQVYEIEQYF.

This clonotype was counted a few times. V and J are TRBV12-3 or TRBV12-4 and TRBJ1-2; D possibly corresponds to TRBD1 (6 bases). V was pared by 6 bases and J by 4 bases, with 12 bases between. This CDR3 region has 13 residues. This chain's CDR3 is CASRTGALYGYTF. The CDR3 bases are TGTGCCAGCAGGACAGGAGCCCTCTATGGCTACACCTTC.

The V gene is TRBV5-5, the J gene TRBJ1-1, with D possibly being TRBD1 (6 bases). Germline assignment: CDR1 SGHKS and CDR2 YYEKEE (reference sequence). The ends were cut back, 10 bases at V and 6 bases at J, with 16 bases in the middle. The CDR3 sequence is 12 residues long. The CDR3 sequence is CAWGQGRPEAFF. In DNA form, the CDR3 reads TGTGCCTGGGGGCAGGGTAGGCCTGAAGCTTTCTTT. The whole variable domain, remainder taken from reference TRBV5-5 and TRBJ1-1, is DAGVTQSPTHLIKTRGQQVTLRCSPISGHKSVSWYQQVLGQGPQFIFQYYEKEERGRGNFPDRFSARQFPNYSSELNVNALLLGDSALYLCAWGQGRPEAFFGQGTRLTVV.

The chain recombines TRBV6-2 or TRBV6-3 with TRBJ2-1, with 12 bases matching TRBD2. J was trimmed by 7 bases and V by 2 bases; bases with no gene match: 6. CDR3 size: 16 residues. Germline CDR1 reads MNHEY; CDR2 reads SVGEGT. The DNA for the CDR3 is TGTGCCAGCAGTTACGAACTAGCGGGAGGTGCAAATGAGCAGTTCTTC. Translation: CASSYELAGGANEQFF.

This clonotype was seen many times. V usage is TRBV7-2 and J usage is TRBJ2-7, with D possibly being TRBD2 (6 bases). The CDR3 is 14 amino acids. Germline V lookup: CDR1 SGHTA, CDR2 FQGNSA. Trimming removed 2 bases at V and 5 bases at J, with 13 bases between. CDR3: CASSLMREVDEQYF. In nucleotides, the CDR3 is TGTGCCAGCAGCTTAATGCGGGAAGTAGACGAGCAGTACTTC.

This clonotype was recorded many times. The V gene is TRBV7-2, the J gene TRBJ1-4; D remains unclear. CDR3 size: 12 residues. Trimming pared 5 bases from V and 2 bases from J, leaving 3 bases between. Germline lookup yields CDR1 SGHTA and CDR2 FQGNSA. In nucleotides, the CDR3 is TGTGCCAGCAGCGCCACTAATGAAAAACTGTTTTTT. It translates to CASSATNEKLFF.